This T cell receptor (beta chain) was sequenced in a study of cytomegalovirus exposure and HLA in healthy donors. Findings of the study overall: Previously analyzed data showed that most TCR beta V segments were productive at a frequency of about 87% or about 30%.

In its sample, this clone was seen a few times. As yet, its antigen is unknown. It was with 60 Vbeta and 13 Jbeta primers that the PCR ran. Generated by immunoSEQ multiplex PCR, the TCRdb table keeps only in-frame clones and is missing some. Found here are more than 55,000 clones, approximately 80% of them singletons; the top ten hold roughly 3.9%. Healthy donors of bone marrow made up the group. Input material: PBMCs. The sequence came from a woman between 40 and 50 years old in good health and CMV-seronegative.

CDR3 sequence: CASSVNRDNYGYTF. As DNA, the CDR3 is TGTGCCAGTAGTGTCAACAGGGACAACTATGGCTACACCTTC. V usage is TRBV19 and J usage is TRBJ1-2; tentatively, D is TRBD1 (6 bases). Per germline, CDR1 LNHDA and CDR2 SQIVND (reference sequence). Trimming shortened V by 5 bases and J by 2 bases, and 12 bases separated the two germline ends. The CDR3 is made up of 14 amino acids.